A selection of T cell receptor beta chains follows, all from one sample in a study of cytotoxic CD8 clonotypes in ibrutinib-treated CLL. TCRdb's copy holds only in-frame clones and misses some; the assay was immunoSEQ multiplex PCR. The table lists approximately 150,000 clones, 70% to 90% of them singletons, with about 2.9% in the top ten. The sequenced sample was PBMCs, obtained at disease progression, from a patient treated with ibrutinib. The receptors derive from a human donor with chronic lymphocytic leukemia. Each CDR3 is given without its conserved first and last residue.

v_gene: TRBV9; CDR3aa: ASSPDRLTYEQY
v_gene: TRBV6-1; CDR3aa: ASSDGWERGAQY
v_gene: TRBV9; CDR3aa: ASSRENRGWGTDTQY
v_gene: TRBV2; CDR3aa: ASSEQGEGYEQY
v_gene: TRBV10-3; CDR3aa: AISDYSGNYTDTQY
v_gene: TRBV7-5; CDR3aa: VRSLGGSRMYGYT
v_gene: TRBV6-1; CDR3aa: ASSEYGRAGTGELF
v_gene: TRBV6-6; CDR3aa: ASSLTGGEITEAF
v_gene: TRBV13; CDR3aa: ASSLRGHPK
v_gene: TRBV5-6; CDR3aa: ASSLRAGANTDTQY
v_gene: TRBV11-2; CDR3aa: ASSLEPGTIVLDYGYT
v_gene: TRBV2; CDR3aa: ASQGIDPGTKKLF
v_gene: TRBV7-3; CDR3aa: ASSLTLQGLGPNTGELF
v_gene: TRBV28; CDR3aa: ASSPGERREIADTQY
v_gene: TRBV27; CDR3aa: ASSFSRGQGEAF
v_gene: TRBV10-3; CDR3aa: AISQGTNQPQH
v_gene: TRBV19; CDR3aa: ASSIRPTGFAVDQPQH
v_gene: TRBV11-3; CDR3aa: ASSLIAATNTGELF
v_gene: TRBV29-1; CDR3aa: SVYLRGDSNQPQH
v_gene: TRBV5-4; CDR3aa: ASSSAGGLNEQY
v_gene: TRBV27; CDR3aa: ASSLTPYEQY
v_gene: TRBV4-1; CDR3aa: ASSRLGTSGRGQRETQY
v_gene: TRBV29-1; CDR3aa: SVEGGSAFYEQY
v_gene: TRBV30; CDR3aa: AWSVGGGAETQY
v_gene: TRBV23-1; CDR3aa: ASSPPRRGRSSYEQY
v_gene: TRBV19; CDR3aa: ASSSGTTAEKLF
v_gene: TRBV10-1; CDR3aa: ASSFGQRNTGELF
v_gene: TRBV4-2; CDR3aa: ASSLRLAGGPGNEQF
v_gene: TRBV7-9; CDR3aa: ASSSELPGRLLEQY
v_gene: TRBV11-1; CDR3aa: ASSKTGGAVETQY
v_gene: TRBV7-3; CDR3aa: ASSLEGGTYNEQF
v_gene: TRBV7-8; CDR3aa: ASSSSWTDLYGYT
v_gene: TRBV7-9; CDR3aa: ASSLVGATLNTIY
v_gene: TRBV27; CDR3aa: ASSRIAGIYTDTQY
v_gene: TRBV28; CDR3aa: ASMELGTGDQPQH
v_gene: TRBV25-1; CDR3aa: ASSPIPGLIATNEKLF
v_gene: TRBV11-2; CDR3aa: ASTKGASADTQY
v_gene: TRBV19; CDR3aa: ASNGRSGGNTGELF
v_gene: TRBV11-3; CDR3aa: ASSLTGYETQY
v_gene: TRBV30; CDR3aa: AWSADGGGTEAF
v_gene: TRBV7-9; CDR3aa: ASSWDRVRTNEKLF
v_gene: TRBV28; CDR3aa: ASSAPVGGGRGYGYT
v_gene: TRBV9; CDR3aa: ASSVDIDQPQH
v_gene: TRBV2; CDR3aa: ASRTKTGGAGYT
v_gene: TRBV6-1; CDR3aa: ASSERETQY
v_gene: TRBV7-9; CDR3aa: ASSLYRGRNTEAF
v_gene: TRBV19; CDR3aa: ASAWDRGNEQY
v_gene: TRBV11-3; CDR3aa: ASSRRDRGSKTGELF
v_gene: TRBV19; CDR3aa: ASSMAPRGIDEQY
v_gene: TRBV9; CDR3aa: ASGREGSYNEQF
v_gene: TRBV4-2; CDR3aa: ASSQRTSTDTQY
v_gene: TRBV7-9; CDR3aa: ASSFLREANYGYT
v_gene: TRBV27; CDR3aa: ASGVNQPQH
v_gene: TRBV27; CDR3aa: ASSPLGWQDYGYT
v_gene: TRBV19; CDR3aa: ASSGTSGTPFEQY
v_gene: TRBV7-2; CDR3aa: ASSSPGAYEQY
v_gene: TRBV27; CDR3aa: ASSSPSGTRKNIQY